The rows below give T cell receptor beta chains drawn from one sample of a study of read filtering for tumor transcriptome and immune sequencing. Each CDR3 protein is one row after TCRdb ran MiXCR on the reads. The table shows roughly 93,000 distinct CDR3 sequences, with around a fifth occurring only once. Sequencing input: a population of CD138-negative cells sorted from bone marrow. The receptors shown here come from a donor at least 40 years old with multiple myeloma. The CDR3 runs from the conserved cysteine through the conserved F or W. D genes are given only for firm matches. Size tells how often a clone was seen (once, few, many) or the class of an expanded clone, and some rows leave it out.

v_call	d_call	clone_size	j_call	cdr3_nt	cdr3_aa
TRBV20-1	NA	many	TRBJ1-1	TGCAGTGCTAGAGATCGGTCCCTGGGGAACACTGAAGCTTTCTTT	CSARDRSLGNTEAFF
TRBV7-2	NA	few	TRBJ2-4	TGTGCCAGCAGCTCAAGACAGCGGGAAAACATTCAGTACTTC	CASSSRQRENIQYF
TRBV15	NA	many	TRBJ2-2	TGTGCCACCGATGGGGGGACCAACACCGGGGAGCTGTTTTTT	CATDGGTNTGELFF
TRBV29-1	TRBD2	NA	TRBJ2-1	TGCAGCGTCGGCGGGGGGCCCGACGGAGAGCAGTTCTTC	CSVGGGPDGEQFF
TRBV5-1	TRBD1	NA	TRBJ2-3	TGCGCCAGCAGCCCCGGACAGGGAGATACGCAGTATTTT	CASSPGQGDTQYF
TRBV5-1	NA	few	TRBJ2-3	TGCGCCAGCAGCTTGTCGGACTTCACAGATACGCAGTATTTT	CASSLSDFTDTQYF
TRBV28	NA	few	TRBJ1-1	TGTGCCAGCAGCCACGGACGGTATGAAGCTTTCTTT	CASSHGRYEAFF
TRBV28	TRBD1	many	TRBJ1-5	TGTGCCAGCAGTTCTGGCGGACAGGGGGAATTAAGTCAGCCCCAGCATTTT	CASSSGGQGELSQPQHF
TRBV4-1	TRBD1	many	TRBJ1-5	TGCGCCAGCAGCCGCCAACAGGGGGCCGACAATCAGCCCCAGCATTTT	CASSRQQGADNQPQHF
TRBV7-2	NA	many	TRBJ1-1	TGTGCCAGCAGCTTAACCAGGGGATCGAGCACTGAAGCTTTCTTT	CASSLTRGSSTEAFF
TRBV29-1	NA	many	TRBJ1-1	TGCAGCGTTCGACTCGGTTGGGGCACTGAAGCTTTCTTT	CSVRLGWGTEAFF
TRBV10-3	TRBD1	few	TRBJ2-3	TGTGCCATCAGTGAGACGGGGACAGGGGATGTGGATACGCAGTATTTT	CAISETGTGDVDTQYF
TRBV6-1	NA	few	TRBJ2-3	TGTGCCAGCAGTGCGGCACGGGGGGCTCGCACAGATACGCAGTATTTT	CASSAARGARTDTQYF
TRBV2	TRBD1	many	TRBJ1-1	TGTGCCAGCACGGACAGGGGGTTGTACACTGAAGCTTTCTTT	CASTDRGLYTEAFF
TRBV5-1	NA	many	TRBJ2-7	TGCGCCAGCAGCTTGAGGTTAGGGGGACGCGAGCAGTACTTC	CASSLRLGGREQYF
TRBV6-1	NA	many	TRBJ1-2	TGTGCCAGCATCGAAGCGGGGGGAGTGTTTGGCTACACCTTC	CASIEAGGVFGYTF
TRBV2	NA	few	TRBJ1-5	TGTGCCAGCAGTGATGACGCAGGAGGTGATCAGCCCCAGCATTTT	CASSDDAGGDQPQHF
TRBV20-1	TRBD1	NA	TRBJ2-3	TGCAGTGCTGCACAGGGGGCGCTGAAAGATACGCAGTTTTTT	CSAAQGALKDTQFF
TRBV5-1	NA	many	TRBJ2-4	TGCGCCAGCAGCTTGGCCGGGGGCCTTATCAAAAACATTCAGTACTTC	CASSLAGGLIKNIQYF
TRBV29-1	NA	many	TRBJ1-1	TGCAGCGTTAAGGATGGGGCTGAAGCTTTCTTT	CSVKDGAEAFF
TRBV12-3/TRBV12-4	NA	few	TRBJ1-1	TGTGCCAGCAGTCCAGTTATTACTGAAGCTTTCTTT	CASSPVITEAFF
TRBV9	TRBD1	many	TRBJ2-1	TGTGCCAGCAGCCCAGGGGGCGCAGGGCAGAAGATCTTC	CASSPGGAGQKIF
TRBV29-1	TRBD1	NA	TRBJ2-1	TGCAGCGTTGTACCCTTGGGACAGCCCACCCACAATGAGCAGTTCTTC	CSVVPLGQPTHNEQFF
TRBV14	NA	few	TRBJ1-2	TGTGCCAGCAGCCAAGATTACAGCTATGGCTACACCTTC	CASSQDYSYGYTF
TRBV7-3	NA	few	TRBJ1-1	TGTGCCAGCAGCTTGCTCATGAACACTGAAGCTTTCTTT	CASSLLMNTEAFF
TRBV5-8	NA	once	TRBJ1-3	TGTGGCAGCAGCTTGGGGGCTTACTCTGGAAACACCATATATTTT	CGSSLGAYSGNTIYF
TRBV18	NA	many	TRBJ1-2	TGTGCCAGCTCACGGTCTGGATATGGCTACACCTTC	CASSRSGYGYTF
TRBV5-1	NA	many	TRBJ1-5	TGCGCCAGCAGCTTGGATCCTGATCAGCCCCAGCATTTT	CASSLDPDQPQHF
TRBV29-1	NA	many	TRBJ2-2	TGCAGCCGACCGACCGGGGAGCTGTTTTTT	CSRPTGELFF
TRBV5-1	NA	many	TRBJ2-5	TGCGCCAGCAGCACTGGGACGGGGGAAGAGACCCAGTACTTC	CASSTGTGEETQYF
TRBV28	NA	many	TRBJ2-5	TGTGCCAGCAGTGCTTACGGGGCCTTGGGACTCCAAGAGACCCAGTACTTC	CASSAYGALGLQETQYF
TRBV6-6	NA	many	TRBJ1-1	TGTGCCAGCAGTTACTCGGCCTCCTCCTCGGAAGCTTTCTTT	CASSYSASSSEAFF
TRBV28	NA	few	TRBJ2-6	TGTGCCAGCAGTTTTTTTAGGGCTGGGGCCAACGTCCTGACTTTC	CASSFFRAGANVLTF
TRBV4-2	TRBD1	many	TRBJ2-1	TGTGCCAGCAGCCGGACAGGGAGCGGGCTTGAGCAGTTCTTC	CASSRTGSGLEQFF
TRBV5-1	NA	many	TRBJ2-2	TGCGCCAGCAGCTTACGGGGAAAGAACACCGGGGAGCTGTTTTTT	CASSLRGKNTGELFF
TRBV6-1	TRBD1	many	TRBJ2-1	TGTGCCAGCAGTGGGACAGGGTATAATGAGCAGTTCTTC	CASSGTGYNEQFF
TRBV7-6	NA	many	TRBJ2-5	TGTGCCAGCAGCTTACATGAGACCCAGTACTTC	CASSLHETQYF
TRBV18	NA	many	TRBJ1-1	TGTGCCAGCTCACCATCTTTGAAGAACATGAACACTGAAGCTTTCTTT	CASSPSLKNMNTEAFF
TRBV6-1	NA	many	TRBJ1-1	TGTGCCAGCACGCAAGAGAACACTGAAGCTTTCTTT	CASTQENTEAFF
TRBV25-1	NA	NA	TRBJ2-7	TGTGCCAGCCAACCGGGCCGCGGGTACGAGCAGTACTTC	CASQPGRGYEQYF
TRBV11-2	TRBD1	many	TRBJ2-7	TGTGCCAGCAGCTCCCGACAGGGAGCCTACGAGCAGTACTTC	CASSSRQGAYEQYF
TRBV28	TRBD1	many	TRBJ1-1	TGTGCCAGCAGCCCTGGGAGGACAGGGTCATTTAGGTACACTGAAGCTTTCTTT	CASSPGRTGSFRYTEAFF
TRBV5-1	NA	NA	TRBJ1-1	TGCGCCAGCAGCTTGGCGCAGTCGAACACTGAAGCTTTCTTT	CASSLAQSNTEAFF
TRBV29-1	TRBD2	many	TRBJ2-1	TGCAGCGTTGCGACTAGCGGGGGGCACAGCTCCTACAATGAGCAGTTCTTC	CSVATSGGHSSYNEQFF
TRBV29-1	NA	many	TRBJ2-2	TGCAGCGTTGAGTTGGGAAACACCGGGGAGCTGTTTTTT	CSVELGNTGELFF